The present T cell receptor (beta chain) was sequenced within a study of blood T cell repertoires in COVID-19. Repertoires were generated with immunoSEQ multiplex PCR, while TCRdb's copy carries only in-frame clones and drops some. The table includes about 260,000 clones, about 87% detected once. This clone was counted only a few times. After removal of 3 bases from V and 8 bases from J, the junction contained 4 bases not matched to a gene. The germline CDR1 and CDR2 sequences are SGHDT and YYEEEE. The CDR3 loop spans 12 amino acids. This clonotype was obtained from a woman aged 55-69 years with COVID-19, enrolled during active disease. The chain uses TRBV5-6 and TRBJ1-2; 7 positions agree with TRBD1. Input material: peripheral blood. In nucleotides, the CDR3 is TGTGCCAGCAGCTCGGACAGGCTCGGCTACACCTTC. The encoded protein is CASSSDRLGYTF.